This T cell receptor (beta chain) derives from a study of regulatory T cells in long-lasting Graves disease. Time point described: newly diagnosed GD, antithyroid drugs for less than 3 months. TCR sequences were obtained from RNA taken from PBMCs. The CDR3 has 16 amino acids. The germline CDR1 and CDR2 sequences are LGHNT and FRNRAP. Building of the TCR beta libraries involved iRepertoire HTBI primers and Arm-PCR of CDR3 regions. TCRdb called the multiplex PCR reads again in MiXCR, with one record for every CDR3 protein. The sample gives roughly 440,000 distinct CDR3 sequences, about 16% of which show up once; about 23% is in the top ten. Remarks on this clonotype: A much larger clone differs by one base, so this may be a read error. The conserved closing phenylalanine or tryptophan is absent in this CDR3, likely reflecting a read error.

The sample was also reused in another study, on T cells in Graves' hyperthyroidism and ophthalmopathy.

This TCR was recovered from a woman under 30 with Graves disease. This sample comprised peripheral blood mononuclear cells (PBMCs), obtained at new diagnosis, from a patient treated with antithyroid drugs. The chain links TRBV12-5 to TRBJ1-1, with D perhaps TRBD1 (5 bases). CDR3 sequence reads: CASSLRQQEMNTEAFL. CDR3 bases: TGTGCTAGTAGTTTGCGGCAACAGGAGATGAACACTGAAGCTTTCCTT.